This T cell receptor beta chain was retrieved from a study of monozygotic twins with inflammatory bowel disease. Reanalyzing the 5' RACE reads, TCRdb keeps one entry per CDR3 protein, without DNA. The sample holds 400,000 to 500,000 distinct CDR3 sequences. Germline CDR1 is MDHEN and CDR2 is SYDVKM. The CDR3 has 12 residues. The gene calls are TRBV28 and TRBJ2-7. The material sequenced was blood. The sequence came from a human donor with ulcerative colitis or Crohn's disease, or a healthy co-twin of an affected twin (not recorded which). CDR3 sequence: CASSSPSEQQYF.